The 5 T cell receptor beta chains listed next were all sequenced from one sample in a study of blood T cell repertoires in COVID-19. Assay: immunoSEQ multiplex PCR; the TCRdb copy retains only in-frame clones and omits some. Among some 100,000 clones listed, approximately 90% were seen once. Sequenced input: peripheral blood. The receptors were sampled from a man aged 50 to 59 with acute or convalescent COVID-19.

Here the CDR3 reads CASSQAHEGEGTNNEQFF. The CDR3 DNA reads as TGCGCCAGCAGCCAAGCCCATGAGGGTGAGGGGACTAACAATGAGCAGTTCTTC. The V call is TRBV4-3, the J call TRBJ2-1; 7 nucleotides align to TRBD2. CDR3 length equals 18 residues. The germline V gene encodes CDR1 LGHNA and CDR2 YSLEER. Trimming removed 1 base from V and 5 bases from J; junction bases left unmatched: 14.

The chain couples TRBV12-5 to TRBJ1-1; tentative D call: TRBD1 (6 bases). The CDR3 extends over 11 amino acids. The germline V gene encodes CDR1 LGHNT and CDR2 FRNRAP. Trimming removed 9 bases at V and 1 base at J, with 6 bases between. The CDR3 is CASRGNTEAFF. The DNA of the CDR3 is TGTGCTAGCAGGGGGAACACTGAAGCTTTCTTT.

In its sample, this clone was seen once. The chain uses TRBV9 and TRBJ2-1, with D possibly being TRBD1 (5 bases). Trimming pared 0 bases from V and 10 bases from J, leaving 14 bases between. The CDR3 has 14 amino acids. The germline V gene has CDR1 SGDLS and CDR2 YYNGEE. The DNA of the CDR3 is TGTGCCAGCAGCGTAGTCGCAGGGCCAAACGAGCAGTTCTTC. The encoded protein is CASSVVAGPNEQFF.

V and J are TRBV6-5 and TRBJ2-3, with D possibly being TRBD2 (6 bases). V lost 0 bases to trimming and J lost 2 bases, with 12 bases between them. The CDR3 has 16 amino acids. Germline loops: CDR1 MNHEY, CDR2 SVGAGI. This chain's CDR3 is CASSYSRGGYTDTQYF. In DNA form, the CDR3 reads TGTGCCAGCAGTTACTCAAGGGGAGGATACACAGATACGCAGTATTTT.

In regard to this clone: A read error may account for a junction end that differs from germline. V and J are TRBV24-1 and TRBJ2-1, with D perhaps TRBD1 (5 bases). This CDR3 is built from 17 residues. Germline V gene data show CDR1 as KGHDR and CDR2 as SFDVKD. CDR3 nucleotide sequence: TGTGCCACCAGTGATTTTCCCCTGGCAGGGTCCTTCAATGAGCAGTTCTTC. Translation: CATSDFPLAGSFNEQFF.